This T cell receptor beta chain appears in the sequencing data of a study of T cell responses to AZD1222 COVID-19 vaccine. Study-wide findings and caveats: Reports say nearly half of spike-specific TCRs go after unmutated variant regions. Spike-wide vaccine-associated CD4 TCRs dominated at 160-218 and 743-854. Two AZD1222 doses significantly raised spike-specific TCR breadth and depth over controls.

To note about this clone: The antigen is undetermined.

Germline CDR1 reads MNHEY; CDR2 reads SMNVEV (reference sequence). This CDR3 is built from 15 residues. With 1 base removed from V and 3 bases from J, the gap between germline ends came to 10 bases. Assay: immunoSEQ multiplex PCR; the TCRdb copy retains only in-frame clones and omits some. The data show 140,000 to 150,000 clones, with just over 85% seen just once and around 5% held by the top ten. The J gene is TRBJ1-5, the V gene TRBV27, with D unresolved. This sequence originates from an adult who received the AZD1222 COVID-19 vaccine. The sample consisted of peripheral blood, taken 28 days after the second AZD1222 dose. As DNA, the CDR3 is TGTGCCAGCAGTTTATTGGTGGGAGACAATCAGCCCCAGCATTTT. It translates to CASSLLVGDNQPQHF.